This T cell receptor (beta chain) was captured by sequencing in a study of cytomegalovirus exposure and HLA in healthy donors. The CDR3 length is 12 residues. The V end was cut by 6 bases, the J end by 0 bases, with 6 bases between. Looked up from germline, CDR1 is LNHDA and CDR2 is SQIVND (reference sequence). This clone was detected only a few times. Other nucleotide sequences in the sample specify the same CDR3. PCR employed 60 Vbeta and 13 Jbeta primers. Using immunoSEQ multiplex PCR, the repertoire was profiled, and TCRdb retains in-frame clones only, with some absent. The table includes fewer than 200,000 clones, less than 75% detected once.

Sequenced: PBMCs. V usage is TRBV19 and J usage is TRBJ2-7; a weak D match, TRBD2 (5 bases). The clonotype comes from a girl aged 10 to 17 in good health and CMV-seronegative. DNA for the CDR3: TGTGCCAGTAGCCGGGACTCCTACGAGCAGTACTTC. Encoded protein: CASSRDSYEQYF.